This T cell receptor beta chain is from a study of blood T cell repertoires in COVID-19. Study-wide context: Samples of COVID-19 (acute and convalescent) were obtained from the United States, Italy and Spain.

In the original workflow: Reference gene primer amplification in the assay estimated nucleated cell counts. TCRdb keeps only in-frame clones here, not all; method: immunoSEQ multiplex PCR. V, J and clone size reflect that table, while D and trimming were determined from the DNA. Of about 67,000 clones in the sample, roughly 90% are singletons; the top ten hold over 0.95%. V was cut by 1 base and J by 8 bases, with 12 bases left in between. Germline-derived CDR1 and CDR2 are SGHVS and FNYEAQ. The CDR3 covers 14 residues. This TCR derives from a woman aged 55-69 years with acute or convalescent COVID-19. Sequenced: peripheral blood. The chain has TRBV7-6 and TRBJ2-1; D is uncertain. CDR3 loop: CASSLGPLGDEQFF. CDR3 nucleotides: TGTGCCAGCAGCTTAGGCCCGCTGGGCGATGAGCAGTTCTTC.